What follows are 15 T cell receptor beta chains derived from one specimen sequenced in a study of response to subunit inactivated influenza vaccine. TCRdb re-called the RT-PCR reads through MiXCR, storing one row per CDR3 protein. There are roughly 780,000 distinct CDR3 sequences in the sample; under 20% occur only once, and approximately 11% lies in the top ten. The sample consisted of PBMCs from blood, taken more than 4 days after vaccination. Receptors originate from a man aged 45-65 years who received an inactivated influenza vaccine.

This CDR3 reads CAWSLDDRETQYF. The CDR3 DNA reads TGTGCCTGGAGTCTAGATGACCGCGAGACCCAGTACTTC. The chain recombines TRBV30 with TRBJ2-5; D remains ambiguous. From germline, CDR1 is GTSNPN and CDR2 SVGIG (reference sequence). V dropped 2 bases and J dropped 5 bases, with 12 bases sitting between them. This CDR3 has 13 amino acids. Full variable domain (missing parts from reference TRBV30 and TRBJ2-5): SQTIHQWPATLVQPVGSPLSLECTVEGTSNPNLYWYRQAAGRGLQLLFYSVGIGQISSEVPQNLSASRPQDRQFILSSKKLLLSDSGFYLCAWSLDDRETQYFGPGTRLLVL.

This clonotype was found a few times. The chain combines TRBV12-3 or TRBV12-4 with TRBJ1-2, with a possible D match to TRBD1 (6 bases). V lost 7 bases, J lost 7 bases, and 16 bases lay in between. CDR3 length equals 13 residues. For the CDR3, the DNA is TGTGCCAGCACCGTACAGGGAGGGGGTGGCTACACCTTC. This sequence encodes CASTVQGGGGYTF.

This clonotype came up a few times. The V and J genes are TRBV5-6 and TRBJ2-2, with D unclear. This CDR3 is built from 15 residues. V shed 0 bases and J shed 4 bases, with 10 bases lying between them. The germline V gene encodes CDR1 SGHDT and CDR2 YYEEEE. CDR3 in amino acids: CASSLAGGLTGELFF. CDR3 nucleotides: TGTGCCAGCAGCTTGGCTGGTGGGCTCACCGGGGAGCTGTTTTTT. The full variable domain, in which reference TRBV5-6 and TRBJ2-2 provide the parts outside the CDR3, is DAGVTQSPTHLIKTRGQQVTLRCSPKSGHDTVSWYQQALGQGPQFIFQYYEEEERQRGNFPDRFSGHQFPNYSSELNVNALLLGDSALYLCASSLAGGLTGELFFGEGSRLTVL.

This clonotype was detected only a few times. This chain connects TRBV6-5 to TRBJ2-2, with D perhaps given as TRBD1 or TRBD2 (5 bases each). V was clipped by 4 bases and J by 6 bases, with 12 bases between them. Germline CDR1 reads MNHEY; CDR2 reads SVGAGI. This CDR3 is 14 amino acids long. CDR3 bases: TGTGCCAGCAGTTCTCGGGACCGTTCCGGGGAGCTGTTTTTT. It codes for CASSSRDRSGELFF.

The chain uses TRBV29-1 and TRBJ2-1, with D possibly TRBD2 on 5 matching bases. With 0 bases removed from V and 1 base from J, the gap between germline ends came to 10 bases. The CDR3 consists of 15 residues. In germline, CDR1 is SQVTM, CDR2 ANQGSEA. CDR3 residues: CSVEDSVGSYNEQFF. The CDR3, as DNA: TGCAGCGTTGAAGATAGCGTGGGATCCTACAATGAGCAGTTCTTC.

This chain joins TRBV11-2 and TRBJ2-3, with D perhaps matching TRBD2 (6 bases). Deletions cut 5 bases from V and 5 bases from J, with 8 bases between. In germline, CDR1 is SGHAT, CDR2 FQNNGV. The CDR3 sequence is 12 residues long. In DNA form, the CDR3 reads TGTGCCAGCAGCGTAGCGGTAGATACGCAGTATTTT. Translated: CASSVAVDTQYF.

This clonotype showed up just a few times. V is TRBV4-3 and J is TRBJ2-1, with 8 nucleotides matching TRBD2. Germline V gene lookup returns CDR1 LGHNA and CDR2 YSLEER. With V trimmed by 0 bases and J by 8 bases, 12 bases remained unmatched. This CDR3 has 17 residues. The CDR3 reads CASSQDSTSGLYDEQFF. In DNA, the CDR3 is TGCGCCAGCAGCCAAGATTCTACTAGCGGACTATACGATGAGCAGTTCTTC.

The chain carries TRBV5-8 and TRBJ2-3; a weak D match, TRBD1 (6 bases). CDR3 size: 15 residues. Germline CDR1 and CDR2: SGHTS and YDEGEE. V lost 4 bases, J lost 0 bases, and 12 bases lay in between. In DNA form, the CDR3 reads TGTGCCAGCAGCGCTTGGACAGAAAGCACAGATACGCAGTATTTT. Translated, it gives CASSAWTESTDTQYF.

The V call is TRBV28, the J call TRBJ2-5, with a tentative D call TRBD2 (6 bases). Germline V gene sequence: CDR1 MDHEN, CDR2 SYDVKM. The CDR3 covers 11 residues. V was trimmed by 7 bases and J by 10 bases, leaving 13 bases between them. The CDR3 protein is CASNSERVQYF. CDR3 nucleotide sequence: TGTGCCAGCAATTCCGAGCGGGTCCAGTACTTC.

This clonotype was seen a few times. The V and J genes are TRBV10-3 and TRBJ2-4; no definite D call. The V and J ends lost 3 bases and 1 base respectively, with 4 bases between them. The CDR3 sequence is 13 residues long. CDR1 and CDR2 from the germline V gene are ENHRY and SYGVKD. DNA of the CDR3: TGTGCCATCAGTGACGAGGCCAAAAACATTCAGTACTTC. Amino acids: CAISDEAKNIQYF.

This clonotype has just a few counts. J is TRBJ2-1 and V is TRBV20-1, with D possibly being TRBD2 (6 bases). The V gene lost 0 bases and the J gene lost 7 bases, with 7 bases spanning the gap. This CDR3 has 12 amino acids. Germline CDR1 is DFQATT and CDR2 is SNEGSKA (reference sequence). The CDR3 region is CSARDRGNEQFF. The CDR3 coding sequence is TGCAGTGCTAGAGATCGGGGGAATGAGCAGTTCTTC.

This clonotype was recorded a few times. Here the CDR3 DNA reads TGTGCCAGCAGCGTATCAGGGGCGTGGGATACGCAGTATTTT. It translates to CASSVSGAWDTQYF. The rearrangement uses TRBV9 and TRBJ2-3; perhaps TRBD1 as D (6 bases). V was clipped by 1 base and J by 6 bases, with 12 bases between them. Germline CDR1 is SGDLS and CDR2 is YYNGEE. This CDR3 has 14 amino acids.

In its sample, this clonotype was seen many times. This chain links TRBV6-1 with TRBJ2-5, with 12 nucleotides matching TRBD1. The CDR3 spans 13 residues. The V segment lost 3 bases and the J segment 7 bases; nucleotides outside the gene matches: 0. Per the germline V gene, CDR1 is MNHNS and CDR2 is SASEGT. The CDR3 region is CASSEGQGATQYF. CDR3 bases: TGTGCCAGCAGTGAGGGACAGGGGGCGACCCAGTACTTC.

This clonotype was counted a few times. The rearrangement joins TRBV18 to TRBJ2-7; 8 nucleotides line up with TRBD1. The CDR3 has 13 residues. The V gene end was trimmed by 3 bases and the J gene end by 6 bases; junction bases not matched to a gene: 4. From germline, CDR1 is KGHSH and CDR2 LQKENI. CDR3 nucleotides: TGTGCCAGCTCACCCGTAGGACAGGGCGAGCAGTACTTC. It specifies CASSPVGQGEQYF.

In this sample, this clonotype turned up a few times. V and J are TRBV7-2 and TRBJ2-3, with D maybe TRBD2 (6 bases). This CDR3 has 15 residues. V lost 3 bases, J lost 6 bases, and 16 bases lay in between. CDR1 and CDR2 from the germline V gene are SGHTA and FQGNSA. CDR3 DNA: TGTGCCAGCAGCTTCGCCGAAGCGGGTGAGGATACGCAGTATTTT. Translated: CASSFAEAGEDTQYF.